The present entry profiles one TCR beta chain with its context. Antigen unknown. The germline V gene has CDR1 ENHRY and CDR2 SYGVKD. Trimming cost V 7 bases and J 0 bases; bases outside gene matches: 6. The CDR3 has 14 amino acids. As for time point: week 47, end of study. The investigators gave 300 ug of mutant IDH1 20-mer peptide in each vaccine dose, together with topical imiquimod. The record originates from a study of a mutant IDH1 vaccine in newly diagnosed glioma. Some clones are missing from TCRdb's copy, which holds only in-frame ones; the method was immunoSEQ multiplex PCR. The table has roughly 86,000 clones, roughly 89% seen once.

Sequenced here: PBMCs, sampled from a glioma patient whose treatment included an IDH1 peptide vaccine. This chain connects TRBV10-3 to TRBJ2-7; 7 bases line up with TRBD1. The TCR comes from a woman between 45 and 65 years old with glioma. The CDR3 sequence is CAIKPGGSSYEQYF. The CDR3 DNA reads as TGTGCCATCAAGCCAGGGGGTTCCTCCTACGAGCAGTACTTC.